This T cell receptor (beta chain) was obtained from a study of blood T cell repertoires in COVID-19. Sequenced by immunoSEQ multiplex PCR; TCRdb stores in-frame clones only, minus some. The data hold about 300,000 clones, with around 88% observed a single time. CDR1 and CDR2 from the germline V gene are SGHTA and FQGNSA. V shed 4 bases, J shed 6 bases, and the junction held 9 bases outside the gene matches. The CDR3 has 16 residues. The V and J genes are TRBV7-2 and TRBJ1-6; 7 nucleotides agree with TRBD1. The sequenced material came from peripheral blood. The TCR comes from a woman in her forties or fifties with acute or convalescent COVID-19. The CDR3 DNA is TGTGCCAGCAGCTCTGAATCCGGGACAGCTAATTCACCCCTCCACTTT. Protein product: CASSSESGTANSPLHF.